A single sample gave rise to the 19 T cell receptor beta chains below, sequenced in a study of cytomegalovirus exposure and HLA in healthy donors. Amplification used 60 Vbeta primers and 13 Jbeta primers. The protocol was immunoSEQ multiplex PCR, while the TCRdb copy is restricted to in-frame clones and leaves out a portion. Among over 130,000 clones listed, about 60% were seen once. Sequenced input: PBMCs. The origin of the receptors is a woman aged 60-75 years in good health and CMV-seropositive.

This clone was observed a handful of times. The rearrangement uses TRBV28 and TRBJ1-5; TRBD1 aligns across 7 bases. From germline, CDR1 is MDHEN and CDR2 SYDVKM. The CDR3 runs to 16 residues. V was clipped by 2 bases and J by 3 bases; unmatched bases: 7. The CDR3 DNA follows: TGTGCCAGCAGTTTACCTCTCGGACAGGTCAATCAGCCCCAGCATTTT. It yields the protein CASSLPLGQVNQPQHF.

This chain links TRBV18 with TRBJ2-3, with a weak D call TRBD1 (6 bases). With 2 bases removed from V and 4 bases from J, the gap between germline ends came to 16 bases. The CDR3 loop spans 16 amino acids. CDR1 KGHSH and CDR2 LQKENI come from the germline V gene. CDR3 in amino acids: CASSPYKDRIPDTQYF. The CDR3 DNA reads TGTGCCAGCTCACCATATAAGGACAGAATCCCAGATACGCAGTATTTT.

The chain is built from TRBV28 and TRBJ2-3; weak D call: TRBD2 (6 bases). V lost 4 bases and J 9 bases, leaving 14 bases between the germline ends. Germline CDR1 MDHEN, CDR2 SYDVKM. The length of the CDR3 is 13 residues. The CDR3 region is CASSWGGIQTQYF. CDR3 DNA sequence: TGTGCCAGCAGTTGGGGCGGGATCCAAACGCAGTATTTT.

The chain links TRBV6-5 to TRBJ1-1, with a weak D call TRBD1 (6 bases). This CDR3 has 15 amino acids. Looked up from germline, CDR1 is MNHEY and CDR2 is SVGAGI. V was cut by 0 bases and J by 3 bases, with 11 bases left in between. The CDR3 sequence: CASSYSSRGYTEAFF. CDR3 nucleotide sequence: TGTGCCAGCAGTTACTCGTCAAGGGGGTACACTGAAGCTTTCTTT.

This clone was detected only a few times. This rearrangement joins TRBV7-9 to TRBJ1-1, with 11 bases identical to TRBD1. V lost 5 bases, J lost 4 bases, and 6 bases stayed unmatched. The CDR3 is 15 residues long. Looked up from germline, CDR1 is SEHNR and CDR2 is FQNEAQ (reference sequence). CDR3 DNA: TGTGCCAGCAGCCCTAGGACAGGGGGCCTCACTGAAGCTTTCTTT. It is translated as CASSPRTGGLTEAFF.

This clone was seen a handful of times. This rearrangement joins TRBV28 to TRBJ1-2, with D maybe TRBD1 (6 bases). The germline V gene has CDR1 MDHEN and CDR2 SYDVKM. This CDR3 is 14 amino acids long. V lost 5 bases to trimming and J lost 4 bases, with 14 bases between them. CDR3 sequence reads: CASSASGTTYGYTF. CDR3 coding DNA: TGTGCCAGCAGTGCTTCCGGGACAACCTATGGCTACACCTTC.

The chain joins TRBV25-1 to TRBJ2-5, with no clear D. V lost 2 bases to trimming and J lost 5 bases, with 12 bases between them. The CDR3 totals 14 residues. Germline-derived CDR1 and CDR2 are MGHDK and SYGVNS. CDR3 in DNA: TGTGCCAGCAGTGAAGTGGGTCCCGGGGAGACCCAGTACTTC. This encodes CASSEVGPGETQYF.

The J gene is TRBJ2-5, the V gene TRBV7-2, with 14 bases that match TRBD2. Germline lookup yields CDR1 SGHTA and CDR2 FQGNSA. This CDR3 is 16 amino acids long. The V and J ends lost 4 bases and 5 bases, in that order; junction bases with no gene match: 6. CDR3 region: CASSSLRLAGGETQYF. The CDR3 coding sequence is TGTGCCAGCAGCTCTCTCCGACTAGCGGGAGGGGAGACCCAGTACTTC.

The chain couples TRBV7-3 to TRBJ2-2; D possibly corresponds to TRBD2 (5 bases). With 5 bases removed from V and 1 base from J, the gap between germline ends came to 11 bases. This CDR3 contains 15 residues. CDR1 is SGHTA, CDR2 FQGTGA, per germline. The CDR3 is CASSERAGNTGELFF. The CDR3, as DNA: TGTGCCAGCAGCGAGAGGGCGGGGAACACCGGGGAGCTGTTTTTT.

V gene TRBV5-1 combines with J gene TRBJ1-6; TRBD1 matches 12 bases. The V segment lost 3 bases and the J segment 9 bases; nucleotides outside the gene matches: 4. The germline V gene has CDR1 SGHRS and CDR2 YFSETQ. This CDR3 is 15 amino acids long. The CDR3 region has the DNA TGCGCCAGCAGCTCTGGGACAGGGGGCGGTTCACCCCTCCACTTT. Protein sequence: CASSSGTGGGSPLHF.

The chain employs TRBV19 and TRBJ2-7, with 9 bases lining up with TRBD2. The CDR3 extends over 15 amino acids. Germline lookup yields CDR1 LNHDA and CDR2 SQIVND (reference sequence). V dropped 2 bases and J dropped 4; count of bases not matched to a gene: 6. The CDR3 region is CASSILSGRSYEQYF. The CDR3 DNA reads TGTGCCAGTAGTATATTAAGCGGGAGGTCTTACGAGCAGTACTTC. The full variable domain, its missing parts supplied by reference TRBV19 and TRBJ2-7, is DGGITQSPKYLFRKEGQNVTLSCEQNLNHDAMYWYRQDPGQGLRLIYYSQIVNDFQKGDIAEGYSVSREKKESFPLTVTSAQKNPTAFYLCASSILSGRSYEQYFGPGTRLTVT.

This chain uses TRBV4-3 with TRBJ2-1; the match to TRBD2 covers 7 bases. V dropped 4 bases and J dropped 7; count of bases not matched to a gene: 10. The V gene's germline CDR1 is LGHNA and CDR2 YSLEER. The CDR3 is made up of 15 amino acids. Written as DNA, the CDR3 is TGCGCCAGCAGCCGAGTGAAAGCGGGGCTTAATGAGCAGTTCTTC. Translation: CASSRVKAGLNEQFF.

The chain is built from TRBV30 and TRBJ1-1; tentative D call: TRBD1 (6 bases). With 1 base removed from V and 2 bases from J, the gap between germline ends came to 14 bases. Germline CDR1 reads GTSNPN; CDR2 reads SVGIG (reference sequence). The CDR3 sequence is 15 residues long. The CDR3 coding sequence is TGTGCCTGGAGTGGAACAAGGGGGATTAACACTGAAGCTTTCTTT. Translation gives CAWSGTRGINTEAFF. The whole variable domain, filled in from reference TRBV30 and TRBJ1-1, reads SQTIHQWPATLVQPVGSPLSLECTVEGTSNPNLYWYRQAAGRGLQLLFYSVGIGQISSEVPQNLSASRPQDRQFILSSKKLLLSDSGFYLCAWSGTRGINTEAFFGQGTRLTVV.

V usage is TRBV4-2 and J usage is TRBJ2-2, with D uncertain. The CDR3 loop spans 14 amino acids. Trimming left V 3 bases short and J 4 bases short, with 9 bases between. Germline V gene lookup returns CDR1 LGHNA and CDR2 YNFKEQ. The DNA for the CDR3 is TGTGCCAGCAGCCAGGGCGACCGCACCGGGGAGCTGTTTTTT. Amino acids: CASSQGDRTGELFF.

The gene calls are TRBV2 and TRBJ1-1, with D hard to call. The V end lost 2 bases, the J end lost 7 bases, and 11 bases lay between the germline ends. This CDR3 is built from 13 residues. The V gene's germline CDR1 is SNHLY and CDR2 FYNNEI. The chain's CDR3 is CASSEMRQSEAFF. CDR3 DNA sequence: TGTGCCAGCAGTGAAATGAGGCAGAGTGAAGCTTTCTTT.

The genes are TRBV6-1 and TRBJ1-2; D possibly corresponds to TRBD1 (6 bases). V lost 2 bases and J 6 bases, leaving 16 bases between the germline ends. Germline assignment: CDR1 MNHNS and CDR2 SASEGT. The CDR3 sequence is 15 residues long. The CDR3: CASSETWGPIDGYTF. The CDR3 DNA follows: TGTGCCAGCAGTGAAACGTGGGGGCCTATTGATGGCTACACCTTC.

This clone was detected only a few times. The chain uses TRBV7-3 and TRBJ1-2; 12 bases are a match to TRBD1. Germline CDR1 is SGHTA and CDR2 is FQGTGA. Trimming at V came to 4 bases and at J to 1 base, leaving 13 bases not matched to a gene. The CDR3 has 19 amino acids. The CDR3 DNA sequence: TGTGCCAGCAGCTCCTACCCCGGGACAGGGGGCACCCTTAACTATGGCTACACCTTC. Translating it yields CASSSYPGTGGTLNYGYTF.

CDR3 region: CAWSVKGQGVNIQYF. The CDR3 DNA reads as TGTGCCTGGAGTGTAAAGGGACAGGGGGTCAACATTCAGTACTTC. V usage is TRBV30 and J usage is TRBJ2-4; 11 positions match TRBD1. The germline gives CDR1 GTSNPN, CDR2 SVGIG (reference sequence). The CDR3 spans 15 residues. V was pared by 0 bases and J by 7 bases, with 5 bases of the junction left unmatched. Based on the CDR3 plus reference TRBV30 and TRBJ2-4, the full variable domain is SQTIHQWPATLVQPVGSPLSLECTVEGTSNPNLYWYRQAAGRGLQLLFYSVGIGQISSEVPQNLSASRPQDRQFILSSKKLLLSDSGFYLCAWSVKGQGVNIQYFGAGTRLSVL.

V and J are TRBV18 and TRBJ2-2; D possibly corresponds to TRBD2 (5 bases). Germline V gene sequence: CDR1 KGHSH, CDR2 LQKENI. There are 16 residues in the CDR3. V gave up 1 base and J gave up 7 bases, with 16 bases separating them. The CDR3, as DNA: TGTGCCAGCTCACCACTCCGTGGGAGTGGGAGCGGGGAGCTGTTTTTT. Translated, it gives CASSPLRGSGSGELFF.